Reported below is one T cell receptor beta chain. This clonotype was counted ten times or more. Which antigen it targets is not known. No per-base quality is available; no much larger clone lies one base away. The CDR3 measures 13 amino acids from cysteine to phenylalanine. The read is trimmed to its CDR3 DNA, 39 bases read in frame from base 1. CDR1 MDHEN and CDR2 SYDVKM were looked up in the germline V gene. The V end loses 4 bases and the J end loses 8 bases, and a stretch of 14 bases separates them. This entry belongs to a study of regulatory T cells in long-lasting Graves disease (dated by TCRdb to about 2021). Notes on the research overall: To count as having persistent Graves' disease, a patient had to have received antithyroid drug treatment for over 5 years with TSH receptor autoantibodies remaining persistently positive. Persistent Graves' disease patients in the clinical cohort had taken antithyroid drugs for about 10.3 years on average. A total of some 35 samples underwent TCR sequencing, from about 13 patients with persistent Graves' disease and roughly 20 patients with newly diagnosed Graves' disease. Patients with persistent Graves' disease were compared with patients with newly diagnosed Graves' disease using TCR sequencing and RNA sequencing of peripheral blood. The study took place in China and was registered as a clinical trial. General conclusions and limits of the study: Compared with newly diagnosed patients, patients with persistent Graves' disease had lower TCR Shannon entropy and fewer highly expanded clones, which suggests clonal expansion. Persistent patients shared more public clonotypes among themselves (around 2,500) than newly diagnosed patients did (about 970). Because the primary lesion, thyroid tissue, could not be accessed, the study looked at peripheral blood alone. Preferential use of TRBV28, TRBJ1-2 and TRBJ2-5 was observed in persistent disease, whereas TRBV20-1 and TRBJ2-1 were favored in newly diagnosed disease. Sequencing and analysis were restricted to the TCR beta chain. The small sample size was acknowledged by the authors as a limitation that may reduce accuracy.

The protocol used for the library was multiplex PCR. TCRdb shows the sequencer as Illumina HiSeq 4000. iRepertoire HTBI primers and Arm-PCR amplification of CDR3 regions were used to construct TCR beta libraries. PCR products were gel purified before sequencing. Per the original workflow: Gene usage analysis of CDR3 amino acid clonotypes relied on the approximately 68 TRBV and about 15 TRBJ segments identified across samples. Filtered high-quality paired reads were merged into contigs using COPE and FqMerger. BLAST was used to align contigs to IMGT TRBV, TRBD and TRBJ reference genes, with CDR3 defined following IMGT. Clonotypes above 0.1% frequency were classified as highly expanded clones. Repertoire diversity was measured by Shannon entropy, and V-J evenness by the Gini coefficient. A clonotype was considered public if more than one individual shared it. Using fastp trimming at Q25 and MiXCR clonotype assembly, TCRdb reanalyzed the public sequencing data and kept in-frame beta chains. CDR3 protein sequences are deduplicated, and each keeps its most common genes and DNA. TCRdb, not the original authors, processed these V and J calls. For this sample there are 700,000 or so distinct CDR3 sequences; around 30% appear just once. The ten largest clones capture 40% to 50% of the sample.

What this sample's time point label stands for: persistent/refractory GD, antithyroid drugs over 5 years with positive TRAb. For both TCR sequencing and RNA sequencing, RNA was extracted from PBMCs using TRIzol. Graves' disease was diagnosed according to American Thyroid Association guidelines. Recruitment of patients was carried out at an endocrinology department in Xi'an, China. Each patient gave about 10 milliliters of peripheral blood, collected in an EDTA anticoagulant tube. Ficoll Paque Plus density gradient separation was used to isolate PBMCs, and no additional T cell sorting was done. An Agilent 2100 Bioanalyzer and agarose gel were used to check RNA quality, while a NanoDrop 2000 measured RNA concentration.

The chain is assembled from TRBV28 and TRBJ1-2, with the D segment identity uncertain. The material was peripheral blood mononuclear cells (PBMCs), obtained when the disease was refractory, from a patient treated with antithyroid drugs. This receptor was taken from a female donor with Graves disease. CDR3 loop: CASSSRATSGYTF. The nucleotides are TGTGCCAGCAGTTCTCGGGCGACTAGCGGCTACACCTTC.